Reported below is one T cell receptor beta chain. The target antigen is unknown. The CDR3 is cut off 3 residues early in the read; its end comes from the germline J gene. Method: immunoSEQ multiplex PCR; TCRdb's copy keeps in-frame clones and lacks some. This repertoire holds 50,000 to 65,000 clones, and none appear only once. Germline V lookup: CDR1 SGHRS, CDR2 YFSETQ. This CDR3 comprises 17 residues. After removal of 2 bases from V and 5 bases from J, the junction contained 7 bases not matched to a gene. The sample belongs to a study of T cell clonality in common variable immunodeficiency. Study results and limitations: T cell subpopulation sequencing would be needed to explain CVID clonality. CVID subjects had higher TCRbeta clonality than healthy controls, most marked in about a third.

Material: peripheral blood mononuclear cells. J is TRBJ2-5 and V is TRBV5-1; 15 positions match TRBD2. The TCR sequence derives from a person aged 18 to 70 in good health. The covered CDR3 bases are TGCGCCAGCAGCTTCGGACTAGCGGGAGGGAAGTCGGAGACC. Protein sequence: CASSFGLAGGKSET. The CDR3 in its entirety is CASSFGLAGGKSETQYF.